This entry lists 20 T cell receptor beta chains sequenced from one sample in a study of cytomegalovirus exposure and HLA in healthy donors. With 60 Vbeta and 13 Jbeta primers, the PCR was carried out. The method was immunoSEQ multiplex PCR; TCRdb's version includes in-frame clones alone and lacks a portion of them. The data contain 99,000 or so clones, 78% of them singletons. The source material was PBMCs. These receptors were taken from a woman in her forties in good health and CMV-seronegative.

In DNA form, the CDR3 reads TGTGCCAGCTCACCAGGGACAGGGACCTCTGAAGCTTTCTTT. It yields the protein CASSPGTGTSEAFF. The chain links TRBV18 to TRBJ1-1; TRBD1 aligns across 9 bases. The V gene's germline CDR1 is KGHSH and CDR2 LQKENI. This CDR3 has 14 amino acids. Trimming at V came to 2 bases and at J to 6 bases, leaving 4 bases not matched to a gene.

V gene TRBV19 combines with J gene TRBJ2-1; the match to TRBD2 covers 8 bases. Per the germline V gene, CDR1 is LNHDA and CDR2 is SQIVND (reference sequence). The length of the CDR3 is 14 residues. Trimming at V came to 2 bases and at J to 3 bases, leaving 0 bases not matched to a gene. This CDR3 is CASSISGSYNEQFF. DNA for the CDR3: TGTGCCAGTAGTATAAGCGGGAGCTACAATGAGCAGTTCTTC.

This clone was seen a single time. The chain uses TRBV9 and TRBJ2-5; D unclear. This CDR3 is built from 15 residues. Germline-derived CDR1 and CDR2 are SGDLS and YYNGEE. V was shortened by 0 bases and J by 5 bases, with 14 bases between the two germline ends. CDR3 region: CASSVGGYPRETQYF. CDR3 nucleotide sequence: TGTGCCAGCAGCGTAGGAGGCTACCCGCGGGAGACCCAGTACTTC.

J is TRBJ1-4 and V is TRBV7-2; D is unclear. Germline CDR1 and CDR2: SGHTA and FQGNSA. Trimming removed 4 bases at V and 6 bases at J, with 15 bases between. This CDR3 spans 15 amino acids. The CDR3 sequence: CASSSSGVGDEKLFF. CDR3 coding DNA: TGTGCCAGCAGCTCTTCGGGAGTGGGCGATGAAAAACTGTTTTTT. Using reference TRBV7-2 and TRBJ1-4 for the parts outside the CDR3, the full variable domain is GAGVSQSPSNKVTEKGKDVELRCDPISGHTALYWYRQSLGQGLEFLIYFQGNSAPDKSGLPSDRFSAERTGGSVSTLTIQRTQQEDSAVYLCASSSSGVGDEKLFFGSGTQLSVL.

This rearrangement joins TRBV6-4 to TRBJ1-1; D might be TRBD1 (6 bases). CDR1 is MRHNA, CDR2 SNTAGT, per germline. CDR3 length: 13 amino acids. Trimming removed 6 bases from V and 2 bases from J, with 10 bases in between. In DNA, the CDR3 is TGTGCCAGCAGAGAGGGGGAAAACACTGAAGCTTTCTTT. Protein: CASREGENTEAFF.

This chain connects TRBV6-4 to TRBJ2-1, with TRBD2 matching over 8 bases. J was trimmed by 6 bases and V by 3 bases; bases with no gene match: 4. The germline V gene encodes CDR1 MRHNA and CDR2 SNTAGT. This CDR3 region has 14 residues. CDR3 amino acids: CASSESGSTNEQFF. CDR3 DNA sequence: TGTGCCAGCAGTGAAAGCGGGAGTACCAATGAGCAGTTCTTC.

This clone has a handful of counts. The chain joins TRBV28 to TRBJ1-2, with TRBD1 identical over 9 bases. The J segment lost 0 bases and the V segment lost 5 bases, leaving 7 bases of the junction unmatched. CDR1 and CDR2 (germline): MDHEN, SYDVKM. This CDR3 spans 16 amino acids. The CDR3 spells CASSPSGTGTNYGYTF. DNA of the CDR3: TGTGCCAGCAGTCCCTCCGGGACAGGGACTAACTATGGCTACACCTTC.

This chain uses TRBV2 with TRBJ1-2, with D possibly matching TRBD1 (6 bases). The CDR3 totals 13 residues. Germline V CDR1 and CDR2: SNHLY, FYNNEI. Trimming stripped 3 bases from V and 6 bases from J, with 11 bases between. This CDR3 reads CASSDVAGDGYTF. The DNA for the CDR3 is TGTGCCAGCAGTGACGTAGCAGGGGATGGCTACACCTTC.

This clone was seen a handful of times. Other DNA sequences in the sample encode the same CDR3. The CDR3 here is CASSLSYNEQFF. The CDR3 DNA reads as TGTGCCAGCAGTTTATCATACAATGAGCAGTTCTTC. This sequence joins TRBV28 and TRBJ2-1; D is ambiguous. V lost 1 base and J 4 bases, leaving 2 bases between the germline ends. The V gene's germline CDR1 is MDHEN and CDR2 SYDVKM. The CDR3 is made up of 12 amino acids.

The CDR3 spells CASSPRQGPLGTEAFF. CDR3 nucleotide sequence: TGTGCCAGCAGCCCAAGACAGGGGCCTTTGGGGACTGAAGCTTTCTTT. The chain carries TRBV7-8 and TRBJ1-1, with TRBD1 identical over 8 bases. Trimming removed 5 bases from V and 5 bases from J; junction bases left unmatched: 13. CDR1 is SGHVS and CDR2 is FQNEAQ in the germline V gene. The CDR3 totals 16 residues.

This sequence joins TRBV9 and TRBJ2-5; D not resolved. This CDR3 spans 13 amino acids. V was clipped by 4 bases and J by 1 base, with 8 bases between them. CDR1 is SGDLS and CDR2 is YYNGEE in the germline V gene. The CDR3 region has the DNA TGTGCCAGCAGCCCCTACGTCCAAGAGACCCAGTACTTC. Translating gives CASSPYVQETQYF.

The genes are TRBV7-2 and TRBJ1-6; maybe TRBD1 (6 bases). V shed 0 bases and J shed 6 bases, with 27 bases lying between them. The CDR3 sequence is 21 residues long. CDR1 SGHTA and CDR2 FQGNSA come from the germline V gene. The DNA for the CDR3 is TGTGCCAGCAGCTTAGCGCAGGGGTTATACCCTGACCCGTGGAGTAATTCACCCCTCCACTTT. It encodes CASSLAQGLYPDPWSNSPLHF.

V usage is TRBV18 and J usage is TRBJ1-2, with D perhaps TRBD1 (5 bases). The length of the CDR3 is 16 residues. V dropped 1 base and J dropped 4 bases, with 16 bases sitting between them. Per the germline V gene, CDR1 is KGHSH and CDR2 is LQKENI. The DNA for the CDR3 is TGTGCCAGCTCACCACGGACACCCCAGACGTTCTATGGCTACACCTTC. Its protein is CASSPRTPQTFYGYTF. Together with reference TRBV18 and TRBJ1-2, the CDR3 gives the full variable domain: NAGVMQNPRHLVRRRGQEARLRCSPMKGHSHVYWYRQLPEEGLKFMVYLQKENIIDESGMPKERFSAEFPKEGPSILRIQQVVRGDSAAYFCASSPRTPQTFYGYTFGSGTRLTVV.

This clone was seen only a few times. The chain joins TRBV15 to TRBJ1-5; no clear D gene. The germline V and J ends were trimmed by 0 bases and 1 base, with 4 bases remaining between them. CDR3 length: 14 residues. CDR1 and CDR2 (germline): LNHNV, YYDKDF (reference sequence). The CDR3: CATSRDMSNQPQHF. CDR3 in DNA: TGTGCCACCAGCAGAGACATGAGCAATCAGCCCCAGCATTTT.

J is TRBJ2-3 and V is TRBV28; 8 nucleotides agree with TRBD2. This CDR3 has 14 amino acids. J was trimmed by 4 bases and V by 3 bases; bases with no gene match: 3. Germline CDR1 MDHEN, CDR2 SYDVKM. CDR3 loop: CASSFAGGADTQYF. The CDR3 nucleotides read TGTGCCAGCAGTTTCGCGGGGGGCGCAGATACGCAGTATTTT.

The chain has TRBV7-9 and TRBJ2-7, with D perhaps matching TRBD1 (6 bases). V dropped 5 bases and J dropped 0 bases, with 11 bases sitting between them. The germline V gene encodes CDR1 SEHNR and CDR2 FQNEAQ (reference sequence). CDR3 length equals 14 residues. In nucleotides, the CDR3 is TGTGCCAGCAGCCCGGGACACTCCTCCTACGAGCAGTACTTC. Residues: CASSPGHSSYEQYF. Full variable domain (outside the CDR3, taken from reference TRBV7-9 and TRBJ2-7): DTGVSQNPRHKITKRGQNVTFRCDPISEHNRLYWYRQTLGQGPEFLTYFQNEAQLEKSRLLSDRFSAERPKGSFSTLEIQRTEQGDSAMYLCASSPGHSSYEQYFGPGTRLTVT.

This chain joins TRBV5-1 and TRBJ2-7; the D gene is possibly TRBD2 (6 bases). Trimming shortened V by 2 bases and J by 0 bases, and 12 bases separated the two germline ends. Looked up from germline, CDR1 is SGHRS and CDR2 is YFSETQ. The CDR3 runs 15 residues. The CDR3 is CASSFLGGNSYEQYF. The CDR3 DNA follows: TGCGCCAGCAGCTTTCTTGGGGGGAACTCCTACGAGCAGTACTTC.

V and J are TRBV10-3 and TRBJ2-7; 8 bases map to TRBD2. The V gene end was trimmed by 6 bases and the J gene end by 6 bases; junction bases not matched to a gene: 10. The CDR3 has 14 amino acids. The germline gives CDR1 ENHRY, CDR2 SYGVKD. CDR3 nucleotides: TGTGCCATCAGGGATACGGGAGGGAGCTCCGAGCAGTACTTC. Translation gives CAIRDTGGSSEQYF.

The chain joins TRBV5-1 to TRBJ2-7; 7 bases fit TRBD2. CDR1 is SGHRS, CDR2 YFSETQ, per germline. The V gene end was trimmed by 4 bases and the J gene end by 3 bases; junction bases not matched to a gene: 4. This CDR3 region has 13 residues. CDR3 in DNA: TGCGCCAGCAGCATAAGCGGGAACTACGAGCAGTACTTC. Translating gives CASSISGNYEQYF.

This rearrangement joins TRBV4-1 to TRBJ2-5; a possible D gene is TRBD2 (5 bases). The V and J ends lost 1 base and 5 bases respectively, with 5 bases between them. The CDR3 runs to 12 residues. Per the germline V gene, CDR1 is MGHRA and CDR2 is YSYEKL. The chain's CDR3 is CASSQGRETQYF. CDR3 coding DNA: TGCGCCAGCAGCCAAGGGAGGGAGACCCAGTACTTC.